Below, one TCR beta chain is given with its context. The antigen remains unidentified. Sorting produced populations that all topped 95% purity. Sequenced material consisted of expressed TCRB transcripts (all of the isolated RNA was reverse transcribed). Repertoires were generated with immunoSEQ multiplex PCR, while TCRdb's copy carries only in-frame clones and drops some. Counted here are about 250,000 clones, roughly 11% occurring once; the ten biggest clones make up around 0.018%. The CDR3 covers 12 residues. V lost 4 bases and J 8 bases, leaving 12 bases between the germline ends. Germline V gene lookup returns CDR1 SQVTM and CDR2 ANQGSEA. This record belongs to a study of beta chain features in type 1 diabetes. Notes on the study in general: In comparison with healthy donors, patients had naive, central memory and Treg TCRB repertoires that appeared more similar. Small HLA sub-analyses could not settle whether HLA shapes TCRB rearrangement. In patients and controls equally, PCR might favor templates that are shorter. Shortening of TCRB CDR3s, moderate but significant, appeared in all four CD4+ subsets of Type 1 diabetes patients.

This clonotype originated in a young man with type 1 diabetes. The chain uses TRBV29-1 and TRBJ1-3; tentative D call: TRBD1 (6 bases). The sample was naive CD4+ T cells from blood. CDR3 sequence reads: CSVVGGLDTIYF. CDR3 in DNA: TGCAGCGTTGTTGGGGGCTTAGACACCATATATTTT.